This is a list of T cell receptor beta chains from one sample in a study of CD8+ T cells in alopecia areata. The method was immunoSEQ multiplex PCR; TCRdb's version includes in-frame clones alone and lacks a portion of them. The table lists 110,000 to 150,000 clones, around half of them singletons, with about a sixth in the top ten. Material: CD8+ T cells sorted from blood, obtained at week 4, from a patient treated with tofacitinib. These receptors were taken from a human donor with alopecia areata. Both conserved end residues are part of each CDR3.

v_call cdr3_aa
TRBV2 CASSAGAFSTDTQYF
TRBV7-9 CASSLSGTSGRADTQYF
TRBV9 CASSVGDSYNEQFF
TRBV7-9 CASSLPVPNTGELFF
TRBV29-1 CSADSGGAISSVDTQYF
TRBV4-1 CASNPGSGEQYF
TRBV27 CASSRDRALPNQPQHF
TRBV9 CASSVFGGTEAFF
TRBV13 CASSSRGQPQHF
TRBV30 CAWSVIPYEQYF
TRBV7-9 CASSLGQVGYGYTF
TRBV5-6 CASSSVGTGEETQYF
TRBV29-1 CSVEEGENTEAFF
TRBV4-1 CASSHGTYNEQFF
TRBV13 CASGQGSPYEQYF
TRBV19 CASSPGGKNIQYF
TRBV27 CASGRRHITGELFF
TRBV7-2 CASSPTMGATGELFF
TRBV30 CASVAGGDYGYTF
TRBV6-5 CASRISGGYTEQFF
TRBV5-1 CASSRGQGYTDTQYF
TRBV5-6 CASSLGAYEQYF